This T cell receptor beta chain was sequenced in a study of T cell clones after liver transplantation. Turning to the study itself: Immunosuppression withdrawal was tried within 2 years after liver transplantation in this trial. Without induction therapy, subjects received standard immunosuppression until 12-24 months post-transplant. At least one year of complete immunosuppression withdrawal without enzymes over twice normal defined tolerance.

The data were produced by immunoSEQ multiplex PCR, yet TCRdb's version contains in-frame clones alone and is incomplete. The table lists nearly 45,000 clones, around 83% of them singletons. Points on this clone: Its cognate antigen is unknown.

Study-wide results and caveats: A significant post-transplant drop in circulating graft-donor-reactive CD4 TCRbeta sequences occurred in most of the 8 subjects.

The source is a human patient who received a liver transplant. Part of the T cells may come from the graft donor. Material: CD4+ T cells from blood, obtained 24 months after liver transplant.

CDR3 in amino acids: CASSVGVRGFPGELFF. CDR3 in DNA: TGTGCCAGCAGCGTAGGGGTCAGGGGGTTTCCCGGGGAGCTGTTTTTT. V gene TRBV9 combines with J gene TRBJ2-2, with 7 bases identical to TRBD1. Germline V gene lookup returns CDR1 SGDLS and CDR2 YYNGEE. The CDR3 covers 16 residues. The ends lost 0 bases at V and 6 bases at J; junction bases unmatched: 8.